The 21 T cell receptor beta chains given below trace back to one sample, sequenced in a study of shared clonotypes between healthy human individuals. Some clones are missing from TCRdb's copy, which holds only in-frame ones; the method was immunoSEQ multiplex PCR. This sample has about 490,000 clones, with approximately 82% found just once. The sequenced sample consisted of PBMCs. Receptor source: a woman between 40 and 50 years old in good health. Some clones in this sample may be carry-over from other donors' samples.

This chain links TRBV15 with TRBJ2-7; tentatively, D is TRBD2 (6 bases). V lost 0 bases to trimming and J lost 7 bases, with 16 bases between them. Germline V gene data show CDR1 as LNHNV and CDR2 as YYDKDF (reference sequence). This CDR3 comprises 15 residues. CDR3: CATSRDKTGSGEQYF. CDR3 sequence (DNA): TGTGCCACCAGCAGAGATAAGACGGGCAGCGGGGAGCAGTACTTC.

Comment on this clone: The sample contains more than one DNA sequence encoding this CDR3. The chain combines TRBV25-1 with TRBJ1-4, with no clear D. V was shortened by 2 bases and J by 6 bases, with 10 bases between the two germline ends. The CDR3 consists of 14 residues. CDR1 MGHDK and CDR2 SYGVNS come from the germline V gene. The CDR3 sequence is CASSEIVQYEKLFF. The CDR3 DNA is TGTGCCAGCAGTGAAATCGTCCAATATGAAAAACTGTTTTTT. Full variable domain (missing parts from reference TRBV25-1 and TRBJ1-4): EADIYQTPRYLVIGTGKKITLECSQTMGHDKMYWYQQDPGMELHLIHYSYGVNSTEKGDLSSESTVSRIRTEHFPLTLESARPSHTSQYLCASSEIVQYEKLFFGSGTQLSVL.

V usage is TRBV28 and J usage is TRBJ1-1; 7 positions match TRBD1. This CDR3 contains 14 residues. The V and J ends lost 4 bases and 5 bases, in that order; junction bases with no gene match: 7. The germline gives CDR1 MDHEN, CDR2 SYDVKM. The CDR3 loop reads CASSWETGRTEAFF. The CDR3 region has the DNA TGTGCCAGCAGTTGGGAGACAGGGCGTACTGAAGCTTTCTTT.

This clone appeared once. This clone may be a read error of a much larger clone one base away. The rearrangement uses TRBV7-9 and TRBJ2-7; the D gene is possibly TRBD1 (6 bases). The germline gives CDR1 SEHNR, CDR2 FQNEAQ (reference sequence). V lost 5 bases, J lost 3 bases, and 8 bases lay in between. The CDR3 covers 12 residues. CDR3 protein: CASSKDSYEQYF. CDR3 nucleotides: TGTGCCAGCAGCAAGGACAGCTACGAGCAGTACTTC.

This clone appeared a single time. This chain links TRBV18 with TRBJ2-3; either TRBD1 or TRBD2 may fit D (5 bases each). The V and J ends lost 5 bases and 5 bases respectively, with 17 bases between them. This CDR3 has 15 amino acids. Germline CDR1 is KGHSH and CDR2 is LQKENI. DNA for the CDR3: TGTGCCAGCTCATCGGGGACGGGGAGAATAGATACGCAGTATTTT. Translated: CASSSGTGRIDTQYF.

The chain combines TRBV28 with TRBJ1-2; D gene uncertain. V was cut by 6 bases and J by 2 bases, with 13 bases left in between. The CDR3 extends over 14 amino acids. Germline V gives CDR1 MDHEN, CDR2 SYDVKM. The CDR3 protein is CASSQLIQNYGYTF. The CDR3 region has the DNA TGTGCCAGCAGCCAATTAATCCAGAACTATGGCTACACCTTC.

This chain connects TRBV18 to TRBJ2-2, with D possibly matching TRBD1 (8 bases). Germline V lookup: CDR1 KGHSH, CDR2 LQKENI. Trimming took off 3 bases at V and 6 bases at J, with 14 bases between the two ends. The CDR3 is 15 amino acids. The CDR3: CASSPWTGRAGELFF. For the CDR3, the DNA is TGTGCCAGCTCACCTTGGACAGGGAGGGCCGGGGAGCTGTTTTTT.

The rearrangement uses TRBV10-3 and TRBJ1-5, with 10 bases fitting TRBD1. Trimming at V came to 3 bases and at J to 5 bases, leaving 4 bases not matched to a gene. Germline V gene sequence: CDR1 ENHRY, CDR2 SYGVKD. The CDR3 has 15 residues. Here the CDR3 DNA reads TGTGCCATCAGTGATACCGGGACAGGGGATCAGCCCCAGCATTTT. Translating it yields CAISDTGTGDQPQHF.

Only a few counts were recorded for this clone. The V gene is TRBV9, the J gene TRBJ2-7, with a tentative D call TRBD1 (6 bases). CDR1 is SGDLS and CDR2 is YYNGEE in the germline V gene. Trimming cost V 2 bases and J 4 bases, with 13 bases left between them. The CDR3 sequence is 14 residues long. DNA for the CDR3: TGTGCCAGCAGCGTGACAGGTTCAACTTACGAGCAGTACTTC. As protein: CASSVTGSTYEQYF. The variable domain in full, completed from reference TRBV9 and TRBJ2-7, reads DSGVTQTPKHLITATGQRVTLRCSPRSGDLSVYWYQQSLDQGLQFLIQYYNGEERAKGNILERFSAQQFPDLHSELNLSSLELGDSALYFCASSVTGSTYEQYFGPGTRLTVT.

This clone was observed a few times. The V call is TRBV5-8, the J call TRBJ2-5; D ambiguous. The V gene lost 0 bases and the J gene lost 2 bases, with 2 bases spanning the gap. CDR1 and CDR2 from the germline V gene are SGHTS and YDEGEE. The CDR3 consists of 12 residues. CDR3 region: CASSLVQETQYF. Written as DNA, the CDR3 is TGTGCCAGCAGCTTGGTACAAGAGACCCAGTACTTC.

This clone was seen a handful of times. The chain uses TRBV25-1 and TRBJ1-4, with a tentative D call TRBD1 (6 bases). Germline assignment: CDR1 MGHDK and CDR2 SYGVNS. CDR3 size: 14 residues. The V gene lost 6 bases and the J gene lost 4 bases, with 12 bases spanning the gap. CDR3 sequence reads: CASSRGGGNEKLFF. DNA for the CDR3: TGTGCCAGCAGCCGAGGGGGGGGTAATGAAAAACTGTTTTTT.

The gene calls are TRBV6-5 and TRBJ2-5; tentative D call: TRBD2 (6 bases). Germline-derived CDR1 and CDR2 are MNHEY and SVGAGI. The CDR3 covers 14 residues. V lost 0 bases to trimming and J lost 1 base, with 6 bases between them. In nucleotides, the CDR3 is TGTGCCAGCAGTTACTCTAGCGGCCAAGAGACCCAGTACTTC. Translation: CASSYSSGQETQYF.

In nucleotides, the CDR3 is TGTGCCAGCAGTTGCCCGCCGGGACAGTGCGATGGCTACACCTTC. It codes for CASSCPPGQCDGYTF. The V gene is TRBV6-5, the J gene TRBJ1-2; 7 bases line up with TRBD1. In germline, CDR1 is MNHEY, CDR2 SVGAGI. J was trimmed by 6 bases and V by 4 bases; bases with no gene match: 11. CDR3 length: 15 residues.

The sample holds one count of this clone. CDR3 residues: CASSLGLAVSTDTQYF. Here the CDR3 DNA reads TGTGCCAGCAGCTTGGGACTAGCGGTCAGCACAGATACGCAGTATTTT. The chain carries TRBV5-4 and TRBJ2-3, with TRBD2 identical over 9 bases. V dropped 0 bases and J dropped 0; count of bases not matched to a gene: 2. The CDR3 covers 16 residues. CDR1 is SGHNT, CDR2 YYREEE, per germline (reference sequence).

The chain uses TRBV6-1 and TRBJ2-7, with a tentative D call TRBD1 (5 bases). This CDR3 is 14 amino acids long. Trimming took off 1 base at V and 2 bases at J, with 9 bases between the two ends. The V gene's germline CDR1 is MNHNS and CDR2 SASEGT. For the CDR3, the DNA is TGTGCCAGCAGTGAAGTACAGGCGGCCTACGAGCAGTACTTC. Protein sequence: CASSEVQAAYEQYF.

The CDR3 DNA reads as TGTGCCAGCACCGGGACTAGCGGCTCCTACGAGCAGTACTTC. Its protein is CASTGTSGSYEQYF. This chain uses TRBV27 with TRBJ2-7, with TRBD2 identical over 11 bases. CDR1 and CDR2 from the germline V gene are MNHEY and SMNVEV (reference sequence). J lost 0 bases, V lost 7 bases, and 2 bases had no gene match. The CDR3 spans 14 residues.

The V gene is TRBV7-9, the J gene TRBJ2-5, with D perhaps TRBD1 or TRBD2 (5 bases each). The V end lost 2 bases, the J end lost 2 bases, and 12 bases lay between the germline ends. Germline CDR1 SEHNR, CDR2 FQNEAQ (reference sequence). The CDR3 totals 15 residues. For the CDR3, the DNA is TGTGCCAGCAGCTTACCTGGGACCGCACAAGAGACCCAGTACTTC. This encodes CASSLPGTAQETQYF. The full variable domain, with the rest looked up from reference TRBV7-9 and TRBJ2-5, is DTGVSQNPRHKITKRGQNVTFRCDPISEHNRLYWYRQTLGQGPEFLTYFQNEAQLEKSRLLSDRFSAERPKGSFSTLEIQRTEQGDSAMYLCASSLPGTAQETQYFGPGTRLLVL.

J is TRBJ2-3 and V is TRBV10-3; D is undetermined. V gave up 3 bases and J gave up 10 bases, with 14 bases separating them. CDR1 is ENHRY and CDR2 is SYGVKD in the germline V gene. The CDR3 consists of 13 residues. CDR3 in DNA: TGTGCCATCAGTGACCGACCCCTCCAGCCGCAGTATTTT. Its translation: CAISDRPLQPQYF.

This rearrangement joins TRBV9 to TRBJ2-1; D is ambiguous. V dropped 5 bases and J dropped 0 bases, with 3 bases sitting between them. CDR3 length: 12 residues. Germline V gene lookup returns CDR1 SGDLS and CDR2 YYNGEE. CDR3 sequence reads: CASRGSYNEQFF. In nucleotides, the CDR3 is TGTGCCAGCAGGGGCTCCTACAATGAGCAGTTCTTC.

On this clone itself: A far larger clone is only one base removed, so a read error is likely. CDR3 sequence reads: CSVMGGAFPSNTGELFF. CDR3 nucleotides: TGCAGCGTTATGGGGGGGGCTTTTCCTTCGAACACCGGGGAGCTGTTTTTT. V and J are TRBV29-1 and TRBJ2-2, with D possibly being TRBD2 (7 bases). Germline V lookup: CDR1 SQVTM, CDR2 ANQGSEA. The CDR3 runs to 17 residues. The V gene lost 5 bases and the J gene lost 0 bases, with 19 bases spanning the gap.

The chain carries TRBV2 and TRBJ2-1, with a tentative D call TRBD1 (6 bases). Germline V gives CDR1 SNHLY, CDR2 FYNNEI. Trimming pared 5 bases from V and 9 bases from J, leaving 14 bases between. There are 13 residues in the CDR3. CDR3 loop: CASSPQGHGEQFF. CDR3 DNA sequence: TGTGCCAGCAGTCCACAGGGTCACGGTGAGCAGTTCTTC.